These T cell receptor beta chains were read from a single sample in a study of identifying expanded T cells in peripheral blood. Generated by immunoSEQ multiplex PCR, the TCRdb table keeps only in-frame clones and is missing some. This sample has approximately 100,000 clones, with 70% to 90% found just once. Sequenced material: blood. All receptors derive from a person aged 18 to 75 in good health. Both conserved end residues are part of each CDR3. A D gene is named only where the DNA matches it firmly. Clone size appears in some rows only: once, few, many, or a class for an expanded clone.

D,size,V,length,J,DNA,CDR3
NA,once,TRBV7-2,17,TRBJ1-4,TGTGCCAGCAGCCCCTACCCCGGATTAGCAACTAATGAAAAACTGTTTTTT,CASSPYPGLATNEKLFF
TRBD2,NA,TRBV4-3,16,TRBJ2-5,TGCGCCAGCAGCCATGCACTAGCGGGGGGCCAAGAGACCCAGTACTTC,CASSHALAGGQETQYF
NA,NA,TRBV6-6,13,TRBJ1-1,TGTGCCAGCAGCAAGAATGGGGACACTGAAGCTTTCTTT,CASSKNGDTEAFF
TRBD1,NA,TRBV6-1,13,TRBJ1-2,TGTGCCAGCAGTTCATTGGACAGGGCATGGCACACCTTC,CASSSLDRAWHTF
NA,NA,TRBV6-1,15,TRBJ2-5,TGTGCCAGCAGTGAAAGAAGACCCGCGGCCGAGACCCAGTACTTC,CASSERRPAAETQYF
NA,NA,TRBV4-3,13,TRBJ1-2,TGCGCCAGCAGCCGTACGCCGAACTATGGCTACACCTTC,CASSRTPNYGYTF
NA,NA,TRBV11-2,17,TRBJ2-7,TGTGCCAGCAGTACCCCAATCGGGGAGACCCTAACTTACGAGCAGTACTTC,CASSTPIGETLTYEQYF
TRBD1,NA,TRBV5-1,15,TRBJ2-2,TGCGCCAGCAGCCCCGGACAGGGAAACACCGGGGAGCTGTTTTTT,CASSPGQGNTGELFF
NA,NA,TRBV27,19,TRBJ1-5,TGTGCCAGCAGTTTATCGATCCCTTCCCTGATTGTAGGCAATCAGCCCCAGCATTTT,CASSLSIPSLIVGNQPQHF
NA,NA,TRBV27,13,TRBJ2-1,TGTGCCAGCAGTTCCTTCTCCTACAATGAGCAGTTCTTC,CASSSFSYNEQFF
NA,NA,TRBV19,15,TRBJ1-5,TGTGCCAGTAGTATCCTCCGGCCTAGCAATCAGCCCCAGCATTTT,CASSILRPSNQPQHF
TRBD1,NA,TRBV5-4,15,TRBJ2-7,TGTGCCAGCAGCATCGGACAGGGGCCTTCGGACGAGCAGTACTTC,CASSIGQGPSDEQYF
NA,NA,TRBV18,15,TRBJ2-1,TGTGCCAGCTCACAGGGAAGGGGACACAACAATGAGCAGTTCTTC,CASSQGRGHNNEQFF
NA,NA,TRBV4-1,14,TRBJ2-7,TGCGCCAGCAGCCATGTATCAGGGGTGAGTGAGCAGTACTTC,CASSHVSGVSEQYF
NA,NA,TRBV25-1,14,TRBJ2-7,TGTGCCAGCAGTCGCCAGGGTGCGCTGTACGAGCAGTACTTC,CASSRQGALYEQYF
NA,NA,TRBV6-5,13,TRBJ1-1,TGTGCCAGCAGCGACAGATGGAACACTGAAGCTTTCTTT,CASSDRWNTEAFF
NA,NA,TRBV10-3,13,TRBJ1-2,TGTGCCCTAAGAGGGGATTCGGCCTATGGCTACACCTTC,CALRGDSAYGYTF
TRBD1,NA,TRBV6-6,15,TRBJ1-6,TGTGCCAGCAGAACTTTCCCGGGACAGAAAGTACCCCTCCACTTT,CASRTFPGQKVPLHF
NA,NA,TRBV20-1,11,TRBJ2-3,TGCAGTTACACCTCCCCCCCTACGCAGTATTTT,CSYTSPPTQYF
NA,NA,TRBV2,15,TRBJ1-4,TGTGCCAGCAGTGGGGTACCGGGAGGGGGGGAAAAACTGTTTTTT,CASSGVPGGGEKLFF
NA,NA,TRBV7-2,14,TRBJ2-1,TGTGCCAGCAGCTTAGATGCGGCCTACAATGAGCAGTTCTTC,CASSLDAAYNEQFF
NA,NA,TRBV4-3,16,TRBJ2-3,TGCGCCAGCAGCCAATCGTGGACAGAGCTTAGAGATACGCAGTATTTT,CASSQSWTELRDTQYF
NA,NA,TRBV5-1,14,TRBJ2-2,TGCGCCAGCAGGACCCCGGGTAACACCGGGGAGCTGTTTTTT,CASRTPGNTGELFF
NA,few,TRBV27,13,TRBJ1-1,TGTGCCAGCAGTTTAAGACTGAACACTGAAGCTTTCTTT,CASSLRLNTEAFF
NA,NA,TRBV30,10,TRBJ2-7,TGTGCCTGGAGTGGGAGGGAGCAGTACTTC,CAWSGREQYF
TRBD2,NA,TRBV7-2,16,TRBJ2-1,TGTGCCAGCAGCTTAGGGGGAGGGTCGACCTACAATGAGCAGTTCTTC,CASSLGGGSTYNEQFF
NA,NA,TRBV5-6,14,TRBJ2-7,TGTGCCAGCAGTCAGGGGATAATCTCCTACGAGCAGTACTTC,CASSQGIISYEQYF
NA,NA,TRBV9,14,TRBJ1-2,TGTGCCAGCAGGGTGGAGGGAAGACCCTATGGCTACACCTTC,CASRVEGRPYGYTF
NA,once,TRBV2,13,TRBJ1-3,TGTGCCAGCAGTGGACCCGTCGGAAACACCATATATTTT,CASSGPVGNTIYF
TRBD1,NA,TRBV9,15,TRBJ2-1,TGTGCCAGCACCCCCGGGACAGGACCAACCAATGAGCAGTTCTTC,CASTPGTGPTNEQFF
TRBD2,NA,TRBV5-1,14,TRBJ2-7,TGCGCCAGCAGCTGGAGGGGACTAGCGAACGAGCAGTACTTC,CASSWRGLANEQYF
NA,NA,TRBV27,13,TRBJ2-3,TGTGCCAGTAGTCGGGTGGGCACAGATACGCAGTATTTT,CASSRVGTDTQYF
NA,NA,TRBV19,11,TRBJ1-1,TGTGCCACCAGCGGTGACACTGAAGCTTTCTTT,CATSGDTEAFF
NA,NA,TRBV6-7,16,TRBJ2-5,TGTGCCAGCAGTACCCTCGGGGAGGGGGGCCAAGAGACCCAGTACTTC,CASSTLGEGGQETQYF
TRBD2,NA,TRBV5-1,17,TRBJ2-1,TGCGCCAGCAGCTTGCCCAAGCGGGGGGTTTACTACAATGAGCAGTTCTTC,CASSLPKRGVYYNEQFF
TRBD1,NA,TRBV23-1,15,TRBJ2-5,TGCGCCAGCAGGCCACAGGGGCTGGGTAAAGAGACCCAGTACTTC,CASRPQGLGKETQYF
TRBD1,NA,TRBV28,17,TRBJ1-1,TGTGCCAGCAGTCTAACCCCAGGGGGCGCAGGCGACACTGAAGCTTTCTTT,CASSLTPGGAGDTEAFF
TRBD1,few,TRBV7-2,15,TRBJ2-3,TGTGCCAGCAGCCGGGACAGGGCCCCTTGGGATACGCAGTATTTT,CASSRDRAPWDTQYF
NA,NA,TRBV7-9,11,TRBJ2-1,TGTGCCAGCACCCTGATCGATGAGCAGTTCTTC,CASTLIDEQFF
TRBD1,NA,TRBV6-5,14,TRBJ1-6,TGTGCCAGCAGCCCGACAGGGTATATTTCACCCCTCCACTTT,CASSPTGYISPLHF
NA,NA,TRBV5-8,13,TRBJ2-5,TGTGCCAGCAGCCCGACAGGCAGGGAGGCACAGTACTTC,CASSPTGREAQYF
NA,once,TRBV27,17,TRBJ2-2,TGTGCCAGCAGTTATTTTGGTGGGCGGATGAACACCGGGGAGCTGTTTTTT,CASSYFGGRMNTGELFF
NA,NA,TRBV15,14,TRBJ2-1,TGTGCCACCAGCAGAGCCCGACTAGGAAGCGGGCAGTTCTTC,CATSRARLGSGQFF
TRBD2,once,TRBV19,16,TRBJ2-5,TGTGCCAGTAGTATGTTAGCGGGGGCAGTCCCGGGGGCCCAGTACTTC,CASSMLAGAVPGAQYF
TRBD1,NA,TRBV6-6,16,TRBJ2-5,TGTGCCAGCAGCCTGAGGACAGGACGGTACCAAGAGACCCAGTACTTC,CASSLRTGRYQETQYF
TRBD1,NA,TRBV2,16,TRBJ2-5,TGTGCCAGCAGTGAACCCGGACAGGGATCGAGGGAGACCCAGTACTTC,CASSEPGQGSRETQYF